This paragraph covers one T cell receptor beta chain sequence. Its antigen is still unknown. This record belongs to a study of CD8+ T cells in alopecia areata. Study information: Treatment of the treated patients consisted of oral tofacitinib, 5 to 10 mg twice daily. Tofacitinib dosing lasted 6 to 18 months, which was then followed by 6 months off drug.

The CDR3 length is 15 residues. CDR1 is MGHDK, CDR2 SYGVNS, per germline. The V gene lost 3 bases and the J gene lost 5 bases, with 11 bases spanning the gap. Findings and limits, study-wide: In scalp samples, resident alphabeta T cells of normal skin are also sequenced.

cDNA prepared by RNA extraction and subsequent reverse transcription served as the template for sequencing. Using immunoSEQ multiplex PCR, the repertoire was profiled, and TCRdb retains in-frame clones only, with some absent. The sample has 150,000 to 180,000 clones; under 60% are singletons. Sequencing was performed on CD8+ T cells sorted from blood, taken at week 0. The chain has TRBV25-1 and TRBJ1-6; D may be TRBD1 (6 bases). This TCR was recovered from a human donor with alopecia areata. CDR3: CASSDYRVNNSPLHF. CDR3 DNA sequence: TGTGCCAGCAGTGATTACAGGGTAAATAATTCACCCCTCCACTTT.